This T cell receptor beta chain was recorded in a study of T cell responses to AZD1222 COVID-19 vaccine. Study-level points and caveats: The donors showed a predominance of white British ancestry and of females, with possible underestimation of clonal diversity. As reported, nearly half of all spike-specific TCRs target variant regions that are unmutated.

Details on this clone: Its specificity is not known.

V lost 1 base and J lost 7, with 14 bases in between. Germline V lookup: CDR1 WNHNN, CDR2 SYGVQD (reference sequence). The CDR3 has 15 amino acids. Only in-frame clones appear in the TCRdb table, and some are missing; sequencing was by immunoSEQ multiplex PCR. Here the sample spans roughly 93,000 clones, about 89% being singletons. This clonotype was sampled from an adult in good health. The chain carries TRBV10-1 and TRBJ1-5; tentatively, D is TRBD1 (5 bases). Sample: peripheral blood, taken on day 0 of AZD1222 vaccination. The CDR3 DNA follows: TGCGCCAGCAGTGAGTTGAGGACATCCCCACAGCCCCAGCATTTT. Protein product: CASSELRTSPQPQHF.